This T cell receptor (beta chain) was recorded in a study of CD8+ T cells in alopecia areata (dated by TCRdb to 2017 to 2018). For the study in its entirety: Treated patients were enrolled in an open-label pilot trial of oral tofacitinib, 5 to 10 mg twice daily, for moderate-to-severe alopecia areata. Patients on tofacitinib were biopsied at baseline and after 4 and 24 weeks of treatment, and several of the patients also had a later scalp biopsy. Scalp clonality was compared across normal scalp (n=4), patchy alopecia areata scalp (n=8), and alopecia totalis/universalis scalp (n=8). immunoSEQ multiplex PCR using 35 Vbeta forward primers and 13 Jbeta reverse primers was used to amplify TCRbeta CDR3 regions. RNA was extracted with the PAXgene miRNA kit for fixed scalp, the miRNeasy kit for PBMCs, and the RNeasy kit for mouse skin. Patients received tofacitinib for 6 to 18 months and were then followed off drug for 6 months to check for delayed response and recurrence. High-throughput TCRbeta sequencing was used to examine T cell clonal expansion in alopecia areata in both the C3H/HeJ mouse model and human patients. Scalp tissue and sorted CD4+ and CD8+ peripheral blood T cells from patchy and totalis/universalis alopecia areata patients and from healthy controls were covered by human TCRbeta sequencing. For the treated patients, the SALT score, which quantifies what percentage of scalp surface area is affected, served as the measure of disease severity.

The CDR3 holds 14 amino acids from the cysteine to the phenylalanine. Only the CDR3 region is kept as DNA, spanning 42 bases read in frame from base 1. After removal of 6 bases from V and 3 bases from J, the junction retains 7 bases not matched to a gene. CDR1 and CDR2, looked up from the germline V gene, are MDHEN and SYDVKM. This clone was seen a handful of times. Its antigen remains undetermined. No qualities accompany the bases; no much larger clone lies one base away. Libraries came from the immunoSEQ multiplex PCR assay. RNA was extracted from all samples and reverse transcribed into cDNA as template for TCR sequencing. First-strand cDNA was synthesized using SuperScript III with a 2:1 mix of oligo-dT and random hexamers. A synthetic immune receptor repertoire was used to measure amplification bias, and any remaining bias was corrected computationally. The authors processed their data as follows. Raw reads were preprocessed for error removal, and CDR3 was defined according to IMGT conventions as running from the conserved cysteine to phenylalanine. Clonality was computed by normalizing Shannon entropy by log2 of the number of productive unique TCRs and subtracting the result from 1. CD4 or CD8 identity of scalp clones was inferred by cross-referencing scalp TCRbeta sequences with sorted blood CD4 and CD8 repertoires. TCRdb stores this immuneACCESS table with in-frame sequences only. Part of the clones is absent; in the studies checked, under half of the shortfall reflects unresolved V genes, and no reason is known for the rest. Clone size and the V and J calls come from that table; the DNA yielded D and trimming. In this sample the table shows approximately 200,000 clones, 58% of which occur a single time. The ten top clones hold about 5.1% of the sample.

Reading the label with the study, this specimen's time point is: 24 weeks on oral tofacitinib. This sample's treatment or condition label indicates: oral pan-JAK inhibitor, 5-10 mg twice daily. Peripheral blood and lesional scalp punch biopsies were obtained from patients with alopecia areata. After PBMCs were isolated by density centrifugation and stained for CD3, CD4 and CD8, a FACSAria was used to sort CD4+ and CD8+ T cells. On the study overall, not on this receptor specifically: Scalp clonality and the number of expanded CD8+ clones among the top 100 scalp clones were significantly decreased by tofacitinib. Compared with normal scalp, lesional scalp, particularly in alopecia totalis/universalis, had higher clonality and more expanded CD8+ clones, which suggests antigenic drive. Many expanded lesional clones persisted in scalp and blood during tofacitinib treatment, which may partly explain relapse after stopping treatment. Unlike mouse skin, which is dominated by gammadelta T cells, normal human skin has resident alphabeta T cells that are also sequenced, and this complicates analysis of the scalp TCR repertoire. Because the treated cohort was small and had just a single nonresponder, larger studies are needed to establish links between baseline CD8+ expansion and response. Shared TCR sequences between patients were less evident than in mice, which may be partly attributable to HLA diversity in the patient population.

Here the sequenced sample was CD4+ T cells sorted from blood, taken at week 24, from a patient treated with tofacitinib. The chain is made from TRBV28 and TRBJ2-7; 8 bases in the middle match TRBD1. This receptor was identified in a human donor with alopecia areata. The CDR3 region: CASRPGTGFYEQYF. In nucleotide form, the sequence is TGTGCCAGCAGACCCGGGACAGGATTCTACGAGCAGTACTTC.